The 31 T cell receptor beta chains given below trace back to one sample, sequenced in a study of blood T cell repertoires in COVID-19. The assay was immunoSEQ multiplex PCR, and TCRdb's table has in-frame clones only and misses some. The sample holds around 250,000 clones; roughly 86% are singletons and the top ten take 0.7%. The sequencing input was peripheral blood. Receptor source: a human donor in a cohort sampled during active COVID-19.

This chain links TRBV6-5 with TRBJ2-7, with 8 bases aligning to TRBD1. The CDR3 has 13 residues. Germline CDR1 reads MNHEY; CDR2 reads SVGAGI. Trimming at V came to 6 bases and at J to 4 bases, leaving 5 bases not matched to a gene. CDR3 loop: CASRPGGGYEQYF. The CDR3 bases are TGTGCCAGCAGGCCAGGGGGCGGGTACGAGCAGTACTTC.

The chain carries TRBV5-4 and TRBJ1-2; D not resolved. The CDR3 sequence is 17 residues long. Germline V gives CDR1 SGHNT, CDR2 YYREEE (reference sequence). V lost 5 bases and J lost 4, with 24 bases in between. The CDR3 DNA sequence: TGTGCCAGCAGGCAGAGACAAGAACCCTCGAAAAGCTATGGCTACACCTTC. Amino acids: CASRQRQEPSKSYGYTF.

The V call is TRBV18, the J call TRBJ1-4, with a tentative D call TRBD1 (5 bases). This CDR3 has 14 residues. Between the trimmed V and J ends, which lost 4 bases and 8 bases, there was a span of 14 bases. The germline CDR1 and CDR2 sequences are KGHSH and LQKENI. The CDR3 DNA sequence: TGTGCCAGCTCACTGTCCAGGGTTAGAGAAAAACTGTTTTTT. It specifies CASSLSRVREKLFF.

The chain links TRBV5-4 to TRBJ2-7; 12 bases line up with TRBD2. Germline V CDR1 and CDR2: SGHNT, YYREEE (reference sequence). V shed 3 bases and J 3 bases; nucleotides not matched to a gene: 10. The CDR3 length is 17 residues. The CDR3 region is CASSSGGGLAGLYEQYF. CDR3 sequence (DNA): TGTGCCAGCAGCTCGGGAGGGGGACTAGCGGGCCTCTACGAGCAGTACTTC.

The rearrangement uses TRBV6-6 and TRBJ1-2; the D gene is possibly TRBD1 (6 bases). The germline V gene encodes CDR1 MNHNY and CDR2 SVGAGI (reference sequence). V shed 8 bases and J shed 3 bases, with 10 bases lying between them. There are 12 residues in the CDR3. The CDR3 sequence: CASSRTDYGYTF. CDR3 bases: TGTGCCAGCTCCCGGACAGACTATGGCTACACCTTC.

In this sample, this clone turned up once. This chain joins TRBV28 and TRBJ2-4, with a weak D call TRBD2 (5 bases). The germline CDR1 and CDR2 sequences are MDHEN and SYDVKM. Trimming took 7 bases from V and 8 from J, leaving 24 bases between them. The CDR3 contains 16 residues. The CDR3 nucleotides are TGTGCCAGCACCCGAGGGCCCACGGAATACCGGGACATTCAGTACTTC. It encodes CASTRGPTEYRDIQYF.

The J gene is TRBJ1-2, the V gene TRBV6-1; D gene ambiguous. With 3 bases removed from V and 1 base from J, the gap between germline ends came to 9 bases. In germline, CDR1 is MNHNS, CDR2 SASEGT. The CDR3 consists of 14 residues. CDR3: CASSDTRSNYGYTF. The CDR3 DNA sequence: TGTGCCAGCAGTGATACAAGGAGTAACTATGGCTACACCTTC.

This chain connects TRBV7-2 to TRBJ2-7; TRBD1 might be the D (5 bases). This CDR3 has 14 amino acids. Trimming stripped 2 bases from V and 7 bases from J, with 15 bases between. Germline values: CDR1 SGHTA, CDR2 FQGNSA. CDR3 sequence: CASSLTHPDSEQYF. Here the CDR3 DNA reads TGTGCCAGCAGCTTAACCCACCCTGACAGTGAGCAGTACTTC. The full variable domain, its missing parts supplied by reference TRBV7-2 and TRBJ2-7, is GAGVSQSPSNKVTEKGKDVELRCDPISGHTALYWYRQSLGQGLEFLIYFQGNSAPDKSGLPSDRFSAERTGGSVSTLTIQRTQQEDSAVYLCASSLTHPDSEQYFGPGTRLTVT.

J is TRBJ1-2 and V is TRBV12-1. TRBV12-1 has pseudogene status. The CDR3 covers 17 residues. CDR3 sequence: CASSCPVSGLPCYGYTF. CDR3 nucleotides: TGTGCCAGCAGCTGTCCGGTAAGCGGACTGCCTTGCTATGGCTACACCTTC.

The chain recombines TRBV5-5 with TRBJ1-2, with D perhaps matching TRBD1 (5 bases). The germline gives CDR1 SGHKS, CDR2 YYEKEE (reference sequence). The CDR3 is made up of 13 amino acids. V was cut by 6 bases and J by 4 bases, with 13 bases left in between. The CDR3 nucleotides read TGTGCCAGCACCCAGACAGAACCCTATGGCTACACCTTC. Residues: CASTQTEPYGYTF.

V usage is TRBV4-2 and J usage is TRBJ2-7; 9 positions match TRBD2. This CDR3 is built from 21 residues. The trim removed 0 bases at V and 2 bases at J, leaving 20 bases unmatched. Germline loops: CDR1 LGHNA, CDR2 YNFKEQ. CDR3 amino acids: CASSQDSATGSGSPGAYEQYF. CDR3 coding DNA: TGTGCCAGCAGCCAAGATTCCGCTACAGGTAGCGGGAGCCCCGGCGCCTACGAGCAGTACTTC.

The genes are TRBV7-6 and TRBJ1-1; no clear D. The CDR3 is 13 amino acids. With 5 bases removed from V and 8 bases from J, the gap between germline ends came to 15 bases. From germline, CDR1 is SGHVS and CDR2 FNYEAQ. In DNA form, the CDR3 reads TGTGCCAGCAGCCCGAATCGAGGTATAGAAGCTTTCTTT. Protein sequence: CASSPNRGIEAFF.

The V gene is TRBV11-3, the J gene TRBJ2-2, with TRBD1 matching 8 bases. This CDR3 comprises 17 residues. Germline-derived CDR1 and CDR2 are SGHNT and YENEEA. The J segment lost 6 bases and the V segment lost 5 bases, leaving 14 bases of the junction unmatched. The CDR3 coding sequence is TGTGCCAGCAGCCCTCTCGGACAGGGCCAATATGCCGGGGAGCTGTTTTTT. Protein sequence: CASSPLGQGQYAGELFF.

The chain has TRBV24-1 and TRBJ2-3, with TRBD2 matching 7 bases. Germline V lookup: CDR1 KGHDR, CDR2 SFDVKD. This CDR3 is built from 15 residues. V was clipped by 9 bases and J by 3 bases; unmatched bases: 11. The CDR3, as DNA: TGTGCCACCCCCCGACTAGCCAGGGAGACAGATACGCAGTATTTT. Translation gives CATPRLARETDTQYF.

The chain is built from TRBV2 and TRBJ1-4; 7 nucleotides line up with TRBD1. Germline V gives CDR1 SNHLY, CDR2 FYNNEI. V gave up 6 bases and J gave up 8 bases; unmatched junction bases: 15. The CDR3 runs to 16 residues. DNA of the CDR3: TGTGCCAGCAGGGAACTAACAGGGGCCGTATCGGAAAAACTGTTTTTT. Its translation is CASRELTGAVSEKLFF.

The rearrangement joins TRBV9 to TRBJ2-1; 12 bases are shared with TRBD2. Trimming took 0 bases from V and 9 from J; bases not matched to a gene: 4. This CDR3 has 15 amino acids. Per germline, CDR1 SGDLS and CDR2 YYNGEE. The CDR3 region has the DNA TGTGCCAGCAGCGTAGCTAGCGGGGGGGATCTTGAGCAGTTCTTC. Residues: CASSVASGGDLEQFF.

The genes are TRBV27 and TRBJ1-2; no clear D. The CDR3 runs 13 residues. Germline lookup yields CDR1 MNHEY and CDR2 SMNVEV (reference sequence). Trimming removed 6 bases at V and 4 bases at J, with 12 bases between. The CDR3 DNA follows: TGTGCCAGCAGGGGCAGTGTCGGCTATGGCTACACCTTC. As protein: CASRGSVGYGYTF.

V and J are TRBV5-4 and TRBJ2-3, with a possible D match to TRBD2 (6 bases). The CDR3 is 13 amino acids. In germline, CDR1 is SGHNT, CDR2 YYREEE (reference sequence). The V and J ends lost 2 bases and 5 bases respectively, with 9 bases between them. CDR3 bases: TGTGCCAGCAGCTTCCCTAGCGAAGATACGCAGTATTTT. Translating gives CASSFPSEDTQYF.

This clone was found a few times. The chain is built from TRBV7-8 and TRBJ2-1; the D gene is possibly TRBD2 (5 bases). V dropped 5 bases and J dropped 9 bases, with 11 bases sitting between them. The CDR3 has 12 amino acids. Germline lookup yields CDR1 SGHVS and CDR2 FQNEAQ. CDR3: CASSLSAGEQFF. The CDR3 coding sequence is TGTGCCAGCAGCCTATCGGCGGGTGAGCAGTTCTTC.

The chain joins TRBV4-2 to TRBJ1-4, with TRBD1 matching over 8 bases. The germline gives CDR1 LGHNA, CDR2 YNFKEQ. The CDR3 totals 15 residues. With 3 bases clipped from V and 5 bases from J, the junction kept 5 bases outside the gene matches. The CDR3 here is CASSQYRDRNEKLFF. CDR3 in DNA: TGTGCCAGCAGCCAGTACCGGGACAGGAATGAAAAACTGTTTTTT.

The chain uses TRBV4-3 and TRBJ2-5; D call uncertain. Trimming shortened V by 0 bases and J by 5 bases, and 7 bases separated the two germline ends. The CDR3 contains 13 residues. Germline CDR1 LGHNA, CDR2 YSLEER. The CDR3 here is CASSQEIRETQYF. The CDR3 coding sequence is TGCGCCAGCAGCCAAGAAATACGGGAGACCCAGTACTTC.

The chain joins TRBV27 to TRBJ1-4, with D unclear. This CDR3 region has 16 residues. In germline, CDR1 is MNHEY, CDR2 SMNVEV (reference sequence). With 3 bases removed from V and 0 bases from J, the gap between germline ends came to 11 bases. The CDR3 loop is CASSLAPLATNEKLFF. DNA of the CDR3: TGTGCCAGCAGTTTGGCCCCCCTCGCAACTAATGAAAAACTGTTTTTT.

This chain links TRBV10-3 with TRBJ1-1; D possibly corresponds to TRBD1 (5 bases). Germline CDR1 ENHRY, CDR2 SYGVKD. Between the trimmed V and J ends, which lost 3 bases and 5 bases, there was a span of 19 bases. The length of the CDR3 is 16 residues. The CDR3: CAISDRADQGITEAFF. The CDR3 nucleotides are TGTGCCATCAGTGATCGGGCGGACCAGGGAATAACTGAAGCTTTCTTT.

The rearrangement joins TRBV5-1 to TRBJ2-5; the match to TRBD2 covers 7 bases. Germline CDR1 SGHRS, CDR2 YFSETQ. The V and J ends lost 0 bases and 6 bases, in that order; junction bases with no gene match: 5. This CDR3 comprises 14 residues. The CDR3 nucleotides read TGCGCCAGCAGCTTGGGCGGGAGCGAGAAGACCCAGTACTTC. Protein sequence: CASSLGGSEKTQYF.

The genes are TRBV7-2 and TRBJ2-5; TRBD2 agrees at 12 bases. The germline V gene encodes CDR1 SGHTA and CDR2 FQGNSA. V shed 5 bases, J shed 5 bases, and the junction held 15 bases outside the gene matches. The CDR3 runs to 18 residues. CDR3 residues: CASSARPGTSGSVETQYF. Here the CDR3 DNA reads TGTGCCAGCAGCGCACGGCCGGGGACTAGCGGGTCAGTTGAGACCCAGTACTTC.

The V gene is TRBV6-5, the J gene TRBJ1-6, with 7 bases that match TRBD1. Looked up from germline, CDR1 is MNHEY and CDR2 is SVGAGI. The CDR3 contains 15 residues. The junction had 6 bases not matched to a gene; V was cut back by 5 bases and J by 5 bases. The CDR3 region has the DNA TGTGCCAGCAGTACGGACAGGAGAGATAATTCACCCCTCCACTTT. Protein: CASSTDRRDNSPLHF.

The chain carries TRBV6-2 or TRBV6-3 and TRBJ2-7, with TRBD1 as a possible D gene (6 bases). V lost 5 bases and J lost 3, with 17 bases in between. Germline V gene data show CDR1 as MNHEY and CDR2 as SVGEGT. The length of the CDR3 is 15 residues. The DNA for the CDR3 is TGTGCCAGCAGTACCCCTGGGCAGGGGAGCTACGAGCAGTACTTC. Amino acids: CASSTPGQGSYEQYF.

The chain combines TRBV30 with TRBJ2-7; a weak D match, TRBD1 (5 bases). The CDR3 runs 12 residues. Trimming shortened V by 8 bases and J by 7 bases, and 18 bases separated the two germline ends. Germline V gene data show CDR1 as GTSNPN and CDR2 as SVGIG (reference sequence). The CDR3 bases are TGTGCCGGAAGGACAATAAGAAGGGAGCAGTACTTC. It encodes CAGRTIRREQYF.

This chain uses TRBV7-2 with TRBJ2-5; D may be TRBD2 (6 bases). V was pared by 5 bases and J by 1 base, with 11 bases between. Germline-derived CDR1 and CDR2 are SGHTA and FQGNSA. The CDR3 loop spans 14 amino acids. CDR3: CASSVPSAQETQYF. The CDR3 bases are TGTGCCAGCAGCGTTCCTAGCGCCCAAGAGACCCAGTACTTC.

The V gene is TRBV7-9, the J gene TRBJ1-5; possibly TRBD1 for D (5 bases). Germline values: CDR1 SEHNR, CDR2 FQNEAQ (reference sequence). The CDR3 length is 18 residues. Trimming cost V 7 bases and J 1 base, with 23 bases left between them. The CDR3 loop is CASNVGKSQGLSNQPQHF. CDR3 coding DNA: TGTGCCAGCAACGTGGGGAAATCCCAGGGTCTCAGCAATCAGCCCCAGCATTTT.

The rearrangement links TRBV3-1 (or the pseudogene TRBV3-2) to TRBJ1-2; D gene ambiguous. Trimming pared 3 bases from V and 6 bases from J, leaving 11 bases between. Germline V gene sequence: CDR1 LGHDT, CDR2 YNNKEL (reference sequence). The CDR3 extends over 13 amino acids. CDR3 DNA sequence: TGTGCCAGCAGCCAGGTACCGGAGCATGGCTACACCTTC. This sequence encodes CASSQVPEHGYTF.